This TCR beta chain was captured in a study of T-cell memory formation after mild COVID-19. CDR3 size: 13 residues. CDR1 is SGHRS, CDR2 YFSETQ, per germline. Trimming cost V 2 bases and J 1 base, with 6 bases left between them. MiXCR was run by TCRdb on the 5' RACE reads, yielding one entry per CDR3 protein. The profile shows around 150,000 distinct CDR3 sequences, roughly 15% of them singletons. The TCR comes from an adult woman who had mild COVID-19 (a few samples of this study predate the infection). Cell type and time point are not known. The gene calls are TRBV5-1 and TRBJ1-1; D is ambiguous. Sequenced input: PBMCs or a T cell subset sorted from them (not recorded which). Here the CDR3 reads CASSFYRNTEAFF. The CDR3 DNA follows: TGCGCCAGCAGCTTTTACAGGAACACTGAAGCTTTCTTT.